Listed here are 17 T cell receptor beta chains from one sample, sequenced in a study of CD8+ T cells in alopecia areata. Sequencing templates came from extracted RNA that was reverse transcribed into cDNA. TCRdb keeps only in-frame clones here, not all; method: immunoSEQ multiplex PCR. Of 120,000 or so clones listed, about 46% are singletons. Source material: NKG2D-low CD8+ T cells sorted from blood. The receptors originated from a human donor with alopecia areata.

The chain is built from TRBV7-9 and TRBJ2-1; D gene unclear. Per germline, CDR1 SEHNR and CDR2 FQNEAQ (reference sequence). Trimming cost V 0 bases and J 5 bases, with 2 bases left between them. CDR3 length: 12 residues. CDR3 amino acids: CASSLAHNEQFF. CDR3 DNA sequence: TGTGCCAGCAGCTTAGCTCACAATGAGCAGTTCTTC.

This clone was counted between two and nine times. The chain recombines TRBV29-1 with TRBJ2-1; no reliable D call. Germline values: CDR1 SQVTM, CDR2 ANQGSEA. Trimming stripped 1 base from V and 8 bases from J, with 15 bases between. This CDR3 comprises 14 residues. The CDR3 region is CSVEGFGSEYEQFF. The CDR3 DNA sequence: TGCAGCGTTGAAGGTTTTGGCAGCGAATATGAGCAGTTCTTC.

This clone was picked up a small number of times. The DNA of the CDR3 is TGCAGCGTCTGGACTAGCGGGAATGGGGGAGGCACCGGGGAGCTGTTTTTT. Translated, it gives CSVWTSGNGGGTGELFF. V usage is TRBV29-1 and J usage is TRBJ2-2; 12 positions agree with TRBD2. Germline CDR1 and CDR2: SQVTM and ANQGSEA. This CDR3 is 17 amino acids long. V trimming: 6 bases; J trimming: 4 bases; junction bases outside the gene matches: 12.

The CDR3 region has the DNA TGTGCCAGCAGTTCCCCAGCGCGGCAGACCCAAGAGACCCAGTACTTC. As protein: CASSSPARQTQETQYF. The chain uses TRBV28 and TRBJ2-5, with D unresolved. V was shortened by 4 bases and J by 1 base, with 16 bases between the two germline ends. The CDR3 is 16 residues long. Germline assignment: CDR1 MDHEN and CDR2 SYDVKM.

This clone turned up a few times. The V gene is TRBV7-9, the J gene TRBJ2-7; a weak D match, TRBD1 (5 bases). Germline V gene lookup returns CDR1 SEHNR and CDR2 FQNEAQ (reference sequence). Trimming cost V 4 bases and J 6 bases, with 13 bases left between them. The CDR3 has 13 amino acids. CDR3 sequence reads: CASSSSTGLEQYF. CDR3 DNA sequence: TGTGCCAGCAGCTCTTCAACAGGCCTCGAGCAGTACTTC.

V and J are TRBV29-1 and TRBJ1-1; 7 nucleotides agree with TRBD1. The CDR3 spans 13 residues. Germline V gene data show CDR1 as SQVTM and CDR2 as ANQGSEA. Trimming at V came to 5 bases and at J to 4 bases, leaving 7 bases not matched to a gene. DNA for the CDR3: TGCAGCGTTTCACAGGGGCCGCCCACTGAAGCTTTCTTT. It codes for CSVSQGPPTEAFF.

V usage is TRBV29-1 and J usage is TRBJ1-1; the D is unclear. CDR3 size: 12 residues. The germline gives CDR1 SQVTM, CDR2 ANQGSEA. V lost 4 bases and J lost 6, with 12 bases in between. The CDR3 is CSVGSASPEAFF. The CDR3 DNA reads TGCAGCGTTGGTTCAGCTTCGCCTGAAGCTTTCTTT.

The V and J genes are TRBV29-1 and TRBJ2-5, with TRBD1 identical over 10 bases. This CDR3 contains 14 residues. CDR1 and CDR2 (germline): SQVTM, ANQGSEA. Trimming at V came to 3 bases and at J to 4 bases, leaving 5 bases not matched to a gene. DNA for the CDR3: TGCAGCGTTGACGGGACAGGGGATTCAGAGACCCAGTACTTC. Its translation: CSVDGTGDSETQYF.

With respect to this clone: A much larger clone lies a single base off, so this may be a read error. CDR3 sequence: CASSETSTDTQYF. The CDR3 DNA follows: TGTGCCAGCAGTGAGACTAGCACAGATACGCAGTATTTT. The chain is built from TRBV2 and TRBJ2-3; D ambiguous. CDR3 length: 13 residues. In germline, CDR1 is SNHLY, CDR2 FYNNEI. V was cut by 3 bases and J by 0 bases, with 4 bases left in between. Complete variable domain (other parts from reference TRBV2 and TRBJ2-3): EPEVTQTPSHQVTQMGQEVILRCVPISNHLYFYWYRQILGQKVEFLVSFYNNEISEKSEIFDDQFSVERPDGSNFTLKIRSTKLEDSAMYFCASSETSTDTQYFGPGTRLTVL.

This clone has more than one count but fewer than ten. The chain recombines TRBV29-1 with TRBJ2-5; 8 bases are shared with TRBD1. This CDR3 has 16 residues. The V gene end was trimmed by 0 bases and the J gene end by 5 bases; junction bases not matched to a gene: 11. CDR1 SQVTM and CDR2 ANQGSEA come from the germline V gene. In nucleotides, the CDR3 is TGCAGCGTTGAAGAAGGGAGGACAGGGCGGTGGGAGACCCAGTACTTC. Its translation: CSVEEGRTGRWETQYF.

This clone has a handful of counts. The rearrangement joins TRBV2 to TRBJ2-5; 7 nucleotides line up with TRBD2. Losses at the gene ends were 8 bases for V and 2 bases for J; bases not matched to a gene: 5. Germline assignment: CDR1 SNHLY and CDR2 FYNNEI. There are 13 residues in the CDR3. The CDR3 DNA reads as TGTGCCAGCGACGGGGGGACTCAAGAGACCCAGTACTTC. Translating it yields CASDGGTQETQYF. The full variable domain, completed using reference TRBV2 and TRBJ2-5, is EPEVTQTPSHQVTQMGQEVILRCVPISNHLYFYWYRQILGQKVEFLVSFYNNEISEKSEIFDDQFSVERPDGSNFTLKIRSTKLEDSAMYFCASDGGTQETQYFGPGTRLLVL.

CDR3 protein: CASGPPELEGHGSYNEQFF. CDR3 sequence (DNA): TGTGCTAGTGGCCCCCCCGAATTAGAGGGACATGGGTCCTACAATGAGCAGTTCTTC. V is TRBV12-5 and J is TRBJ2-1; TRBD1 is a possible D gene (6 bases). Germline lookup yields CDR1 LGHNT and CDR2 FRNRAP. This CDR3 contains 19 residues. Between the trimmed V and J ends, which lost 6 bases and 1 base, there was a span of 25 bases.

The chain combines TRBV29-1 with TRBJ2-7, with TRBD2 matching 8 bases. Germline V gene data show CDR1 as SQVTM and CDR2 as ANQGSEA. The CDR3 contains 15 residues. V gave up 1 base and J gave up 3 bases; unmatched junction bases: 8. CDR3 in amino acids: CSVEGSGAGDYEQYF. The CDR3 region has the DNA TGCAGCGTTGAAGGCTCGGGAGCGGGGGACTACGAGCAGTACTTC.

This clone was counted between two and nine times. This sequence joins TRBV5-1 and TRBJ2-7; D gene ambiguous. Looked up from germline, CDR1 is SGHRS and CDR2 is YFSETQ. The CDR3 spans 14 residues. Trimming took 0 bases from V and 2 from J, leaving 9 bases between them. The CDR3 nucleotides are TGCGCCAGCAGCTTGGAGGGCACTGCCTACGAGCAGTACTTC. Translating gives CASSLEGTAYEQYF.

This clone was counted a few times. The CDR3 DNA reads as TGTGCCAGCAGTCCAAATCCGGGACTGGAATACAATGAGCAGTTCTTC. Protein: CASSPNPGLEYNEQFF. The chain employs TRBV7-8 and TRBJ2-1, with D perhaps TRBD2 (6 bases). The length of the CDR3 is 16 residues. Germline-derived CDR1 and CDR2 are SGHVS and FQNEAQ. Between the trimmed V and J ends, which lost 6 bases and 4 bases, there was a span of 19 bases.

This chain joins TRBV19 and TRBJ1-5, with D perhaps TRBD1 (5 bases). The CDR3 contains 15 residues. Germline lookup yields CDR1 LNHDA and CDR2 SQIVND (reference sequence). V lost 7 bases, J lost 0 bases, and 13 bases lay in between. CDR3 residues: CASTYEGNSNQPQHF. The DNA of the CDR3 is TGTGCCAGTACTTACGAGGGGAATAGCAATCAGCCCCAGCATTTT.

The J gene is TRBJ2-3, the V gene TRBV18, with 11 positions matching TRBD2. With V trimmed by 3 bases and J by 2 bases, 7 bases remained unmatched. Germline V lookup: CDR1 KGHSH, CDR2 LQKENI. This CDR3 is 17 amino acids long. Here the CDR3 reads CASSPMLAGGDTDTQYF. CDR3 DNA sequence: TGTGCCAGCTCACCGATGCTAGCGGGGGGCGACACAGATACGCAGTATTTT.